The 11 T cell receptor beta chains below were found in one sample sequenced in a study of technical replicates of blood from four donors. Clones were sequenced by immunoSEQ multiplex PCR, and TCRdb holds only the in-frame ones, with some missing. The sample comprises about 83,000 clones, about 90% of which are singletons, and 0.27% rests with the top ten. Material for sequencing was T cells isolated from PBMCs. These receptors were collected from a human donor in good health.

This rearrangement joins TRBV9 to TRBJ2-3; D not resolved. Germline CDR1 and CDR2: SGDLS and YYNGEE. CDR3 length: 14 amino acids. V was cut by 6 bases and J by 4 bases, with 15 bases left in between. CDR3 protein: CASKAAYSADTQYF. DNA of the CDR3: TGTGCCAGCAAGGCGGCCTACTCTGCAGATACGCAGTATTTT. The full variable domain, its missing parts supplied by reference TRBV9 and TRBJ2-3, is DSGVTQTPKHLITATGQRVTLRCSPRSGDLSVYWYQQSLDQGLQFLIQYYNGEERAKGNILERFSAQQFPDLHSELNLSSLELGDSALYFCASKAAYSADTQYFGPGTRLTVL.

This clone has only a few counts. The V gene is TRBV7-9, the J gene TRBJ1-4; 7 bases line up with TRBD1. The V gene's germline CDR1 is SEHNR and CDR2 FQNEAQ (reference sequence). The CDR3 consists of 14 residues. V dropped 3 bases and J dropped 3; count of bases not matched to a gene: 1. This CDR3 reads CASSFGQANEKLFF. CDR3 DNA sequence: TGTGCCAGCAGCTTTGGACAGGCTAATGAAAAACTGTTTTTT.

This clone was observed a few times. J is TRBJ1-1 and V is TRBV6-6; TRBD1 is a possible D gene (5 bases). This CDR3 contains 12 residues. V was pared by 11 bases and J by 4 bases, with 14 bases between. Germline assignment: CDR1 MNHNY and CDR2 SVGAGI (reference sequence). As DNA, the CDR3 is TGTGCCCTCAGGGTGTGGGGCACTGAAGCTTTCTTT. It is translated as CALRVWGTEAFF.

This clone has a single count. This chain links TRBV10-3 with TRBJ2-7, with 14 bases that match TRBD2. J lost 5 bases, V lost 4 bases, and 4 bases had no gene match. The CDR3 spans 15 residues. The V gene's germline CDR1 is ENHRY and CDR2 SYGVKD. The CDR3, as DNA: TGTGCCATCAGTGGACTAGCGGGAGGGCCCAACGAGCAGTACTTC. The encoded protein is CAISGLAGGPNEQYF.

The chain couples TRBV11-3 to TRBJ1-1, with TRBD1 identical over 7 bases. This CDR3 is 15 amino acids long. From germline, CDR1 is SGHNT and CDR2 YENEEA. With V trimmed by 7 bases and J by 5 bases, 13 bases remained unmatched. The CDR3 DNA follows: TGTGCCAGCAAATCGGGACAGACACTAGAGACTGAAGCTTTCTTT. Translating gives CASKSGQTLETEAFF.

This chain links TRBV6-1 with TRBJ1-5; 9 bases agree with TRBD1. Germline CDR1 is MNHNS and CDR2 is SASEGT. This CDR3 region has 15 residues. The J segment lost 6 bases and the V segment lost 6 bases, leaving 9 bases of the junction unmatched. DNA for the CDR3: TGTGCCAGCAGGTATGGGACAGGGCTTGCTCAGCCCCAGCATTTT. Amino acids: CASRYGTGLAQPQHF.

The V and J genes are TRBV11-3 and TRBJ2-1, with TRBD2 identical over 8 bases. J lost 3 bases, V lost 2 bases, and 9 bases had no gene match. The germline V gene has CDR1 SGHNT and CDR2 YENEEA. The CDR3 totals 17 residues. For the CDR3, the DNA is TGTGCCAGCAGCTTATCCCCCGGGGGGGCGATCTACAATGAGCAGTTCTTC. It translates to CASSLSPGGAIYNEQFF.

This rearrangement joins TRBV7-9 to TRBJ2-5; no clear D gene. CDR1 is SEHNR and CDR2 is FQNEAQ in the germline V gene (reference sequence). The CDR3 runs 13 residues. Trimming took off 7 bases at V and 0 bases at J, with 9 bases between the two ends. The CDR3 sequence: CASTAAYQETQYF. As DNA, the CDR3 is TGTGCCAGCACGGCGGCGTACCAAGAGACCCAGTACTTC.

The J gene is TRBJ1-3, the V gene TRBV2, with 9 bases lining up with TRBD1. CDR1 is SNHLY and CDR2 is FYNNEI in the germline V gene. The length of the CDR3 is 16 residues. Trimming removed 3 bases from V and 2 bases from J; junction bases left unmatched: 5. CDR3 sequence reads: CASSDPGTGTGNTIYF. The CDR3 bases are TGTGCCAGCAGTGACCCGGGGACAGGGACTGGAAACACCATATATTTT.

The chain carries TRBV27 and TRBJ1-2, with a tentative D call TRBD1 (6 bases). This CDR3 has 15 amino acids. The V gene's germline CDR1 is MNHEY and CDR2 SMNVEV (reference sequence). Trimming cost V 5 bases and J 7 bases, with 20 bases left between them. Here the CDR3 reads CASSLNRVSRGGYTF. The DNA for the CDR3 is TGTGCCAGCAGTCTTAACAGGGTGTCTAGGGGTGGCTACACCTTC.

Only one count was recorded for this clone. V is TRBV14 and J is TRBJ2-5; 9 positions match TRBD2. With 1 base clipped from V and 5 bases from J, the junction kept 5 bases outside the gene matches. The CDR3 has 15 residues. The germline CDR1 and CDR2 sequences are SGHDN and FVKESK. The CDR3 is CASSQVAGVRETQYF. Written as DNA, the CDR3 is TGTGCCAGCAGCCAAGTAGCGGGAGTTAGGGAGACCCAGTACTTC.